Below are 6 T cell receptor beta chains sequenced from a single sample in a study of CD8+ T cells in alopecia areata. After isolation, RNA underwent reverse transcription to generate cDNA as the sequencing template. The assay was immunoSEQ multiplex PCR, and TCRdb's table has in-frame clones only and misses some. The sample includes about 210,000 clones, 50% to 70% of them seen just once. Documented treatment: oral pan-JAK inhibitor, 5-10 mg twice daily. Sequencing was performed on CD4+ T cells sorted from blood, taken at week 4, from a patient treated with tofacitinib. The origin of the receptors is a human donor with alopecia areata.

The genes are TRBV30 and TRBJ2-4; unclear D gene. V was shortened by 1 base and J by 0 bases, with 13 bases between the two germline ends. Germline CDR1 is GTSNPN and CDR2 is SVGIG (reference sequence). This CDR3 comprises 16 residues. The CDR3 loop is CAWSEGTDIAKNIQYF. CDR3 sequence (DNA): TGTGCCTGGAGTGAGGGCACAGATATAGCCAAAAACATTCAGTACTTC.

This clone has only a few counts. CDR3 amino acids: CASSIAVGTTEAFF. The CDR3, as DNA: TGTGCCAGTAGTATTGCGGTAGGAACCACTGAAGCTTTCTTT. J is TRBJ1-1 and V is TRBV19; the D is unclear. V lost 3 bases and J 4 bases, leaving 12 bases between the germline ends. The CDR3 has 14 residues. The germline CDR1 and CDR2 sequences are LNHDA and SQIVND (reference sequence).

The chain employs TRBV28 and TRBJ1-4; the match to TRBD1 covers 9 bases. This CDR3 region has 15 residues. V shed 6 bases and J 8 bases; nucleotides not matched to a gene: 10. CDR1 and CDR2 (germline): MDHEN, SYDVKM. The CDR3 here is CASSPTGQGPEKLFF. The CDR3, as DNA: TGTGCCAGCAGCCCCACGGGACAGGGCCCCGAAAAACTGTTTTTT. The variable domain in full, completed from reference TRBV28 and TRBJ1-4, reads DVKVTQSSRYLVKRTGEKVFLECVQDMDHENMFWYRQDPGLGLRLIYFSYDVKMKEKGDIPEGYSVSREKKERFSLILESASTNQTSMYLCASSPTGQGPEKLFFGSGTQLSVL.

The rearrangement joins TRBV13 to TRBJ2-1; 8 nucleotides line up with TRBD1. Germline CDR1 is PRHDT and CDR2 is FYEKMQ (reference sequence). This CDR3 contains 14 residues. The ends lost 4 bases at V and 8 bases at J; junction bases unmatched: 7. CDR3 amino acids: CASSSYRGVHEQFF. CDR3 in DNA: TGTGCCAGCAGCTCGTACAGGGGGGTCCATGAGCAGTTCTTC.

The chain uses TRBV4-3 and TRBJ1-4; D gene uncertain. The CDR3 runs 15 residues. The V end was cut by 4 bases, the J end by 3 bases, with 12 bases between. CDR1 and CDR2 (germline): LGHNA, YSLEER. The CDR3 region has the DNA TGCGCCAGCAGCCCCCGGGGATTAGCTAATGAAAAACTGTTTTTT. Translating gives CASSPRGLANEKLFF.

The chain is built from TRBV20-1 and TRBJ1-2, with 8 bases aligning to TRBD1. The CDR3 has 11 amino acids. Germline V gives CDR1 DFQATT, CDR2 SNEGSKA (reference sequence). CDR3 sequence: CRAGGANGYTF. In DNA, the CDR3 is TGCAGAGCAGGGGGCGCAAATGGCTACACCTTC.